The 2 T cell receptor beta chains presented below share a single source sample, sequenced in a study of T-cell memory formation after mild COVID-19. TCRdb used MiXCR to reprocess the 5' RACE reads, holding one entry per CDR3 protein. This table holds over 150,000 distinct CDR3 sequences, roughly 23% found once. Sequencing input: PBMCs or a T cell subset sorted from them (not recorded which). Source of these receptors: an adult woman who had mild COVID-19 (a few samples of this study predate the infection). Cell type and time point are not known.

A few counts support this clonotype. The J gene is TRBJ2-1, the V gene TRBV5-6, with unresolved D. The CDR3 is made up of 15 amino acids. With 0 bases removed from V and 7 bases from J, the gap between germline ends came to 14 bases. Germline CDR1 is SGHDT and CDR2 is YYEEEE. CDR3 sequence: CASSLVRQLWNEQFF. The DNA for the CDR3 is TGTGCCAGCAGCTTGGTACGGCAGTTATGGAATGAGCAGTTCTTC. Supplemented by reference TRBV5-6 and TRBJ2-1, the full variable domain reads DAGVTQSPTHLIKTRGQQVTLRCSPKSGHDTVSWYQQALGQGPQFIFQYYEEEERQRGNFPDRFSGHQFPNYSSELNVNALLLGDSALYLCASSLVRQLWNEQFFGPGTRLTVL.

The rearrangement joins TRBV7-9 to TRBJ2-4; possible D gene TRBD2, 6 bases. The CDR3 consists of 15 residues. Trimming removed 8 bases at V and 4 bases at J, with 18 bases between. CDR1 and CDR2 from the germline V gene are SEHNR and FQNEAQ (reference sequence). DNA for the CDR3: TGTGCCAGCTCCCCGGAAGGCCGGGGGAAAAACATTCAGTACTTC. Residues: CASSPEGRGKNIQYF.